These 4 T cell receptor beta chains share one sample of origin, sequenced in a study of PD-1 blockade in classical Hodgkin lymphoma. Produced via immunoSEQ multiplex PCR; TCRdb's table is partial and in-frame only. The sample contains tens of thousands of clones, about 85% of which appear only once. The time point denotes: cycle 4 day 1 (C4D1), after five to seven weeks of nivolumab. Brentuximab vedotin exposure varied, and every patient relapsed after autologous stem cell transplantation. Purification of CD4+ T cells from thawed PBMCs was performed via magnetic negative selection. Specimen: CD4+ T cells from blood, collected before the fourth cycle of nivolumab. Receptors were obtained from a human donor with classical Hodgkin lymphoma.

CDR3 sequence (DNA): TGTGCCAGCAGCCTATACCCAGGGGGTGGACAGCCCCAGCATTTT. Protein product: CASSLYPGGGQPQHF. The rearrangement uses TRBV7-8 and TRBJ1-5; 7 bases are shared with TRBD1. Germline loops: CDR1 SGHVS, CDR2 FQNEAQ. Germline trimming cut 5 bases from V and 7 bases from J; bases unmatched to any gene: 11. The CDR3 contains 15 residues.

A few counts support this clone. The V and J genes are TRBV7-8 and TRBJ2-1, with 11 nucleotides matching TRBD2. Unmatched junction bases numbered 9, after V lost 5 bases and J lost 6 bases. This CDR3 has 16 amino acids. CDR1 is SGHVS, CDR2 FQNEAQ, per germline. In nucleotides, the CDR3 is TGTGCCAGCAGCCCCTTTAGCGGGGGGGCCGCCAATGAGCAGTTCTTC. This sequence encodes CASSPFSGGAANEQFF.

This chain links TRBV10-3 with TRBJ2-4; 14 bases agree with TRBD2. V trimming: 3 bases; J trimming: 7 bases; junction bases outside the gene matches: 11. CDR1 and CDR2 (germline): ENHRY, SYGVKD. This CDR3 contains 18 residues. The CDR3 is CAISDKPGTSGRLNIQYF. The CDR3 DNA is TGTGCCATCAGTGACAAACCCGGGACTAGCGGGAGATTGAACATTCAGTACTTC.

This chain links TRBV27 with TRBJ2-1; 10 bases align to TRBD2. After removal of 5 bases from V and 6 bases from J, the junction contained 4 bases not matched to a gene. The CDR3 is 14 amino acids. The V gene's germline CDR1 is MNHEY and CDR2 SMNVEV (reference sequence). The CDR3 coding sequence is TGTGCCAGCAGTAGAGTAGCGGGAGGCAATGAGCAGTTCTTC. Translated: CASSRVAGGNEQFF.